This T cell receptor beta chain emerged from a study of blood T cells in healthy people across ages. Turning to this clonotype: Antigen specificity is unknown.

A second PCR of 7 to 11 cycles used a sample-barcoded 5' primer and a J-beta primer mix. Template switching added a 12-random-nucleotide identifier to every cDNA molecule. There were at least 3 million CDR3-containing paired-end reads obtained from each sample. TCRdb fed the 5' RACE reads into MiXCR, producing one record per CDR3 protein. The sample contains nearly 1 million distinct CDR3 sequences, 51% of which appear only once. Study-level findings and limits: Measured against age, TCR beta diversity per million T cells decreased in a roughly linear manner.

Total RNA, at least 5.5 micrograms per sample, came from PBMCs. The clonotype was recovered from an older woman in good health. The material sequenced was blood.

CDR3 residues: CSASSGTSDEQYF. CDR3 nucleotides: TGCAGTGCTAGTAGCGGGACTTCGGACGAGCAGTACTTC. The chain recombines TRBV20-1 with TRBJ2-7; 8 bases align to TRBD2. The J segment lost 5 bases and the V segment lost 3 bases, leaving 6 bases of the junction unmatched. The CDR3 has 13 amino acids. The germline CDR1 and CDR2 sequences are DFQATT and SNEGSKA (reference sequence).